The clone carrying this T cell receptor (beta chain) was counted only a few times. Antigen: not known. Carried by the TCR beta cDNA libraries were unique molecular identifiers. Each CDR3 protein gets one entry after TCRdb re-called the PCR reads with MiXCR. Here the sample spans 550,000 to 700,000 distinct CDR3 sequences, roughly 45% being singletons. These data come from a study of post-analysis software for immune sequencing data. The study's findings and limits: Controls had lower frequencies than patients of 4 or 5 TRBV segments, which included TRBV5-6, TRBV5-1 and TRBV20-1. F-measure co-clustering was strong for batch-matched samples.

CDR1 MNHEY and CDR2 SVGEGT come from the germline V gene. The CDR3 contains 16 residues. Between the trimmed V and J ends, which lost 2 bases and 3 bases, there was a span of 17 bases. The chain combines TRBV6-2 or TRBV6-3 with TRBJ2-7; weak D call: TRBD1 (5 bases). What was sequenced was blood. The TCR originated in a girl aged 10-17 years with multiple sclerosis. CDR3 in DNA: TGTGCCAGCAGTTACAGGGGCTCCGGATTCCACTACGAGCAGTACTTC. This gives the protein CASSYRGSGFHYEQYF.